This T cell receptor (beta chain) emerged from a study of CD4 and CD8 cells across lung adenocarcinoma regions. The patients had localized lung adenocarcinoma, a non-small cell subtype. TCRdb recomputed calls from the PCR reads with MiXCR, one row per CDR3 protein. The sample consists of approximately 10,000 distinct CDR3 sequences, around 42% of them appearing once. The CDR3 consists of 15 residues. Trimming took 0 bases from V and 0 from J, leaving 8 bases between them. In germline, CDR1 is SGDLS, CDR2 YYNGEE. Specimen: CD8+ T cells from the margin of a lung tumor. This chain joins TRBV9 and TRBJ2-3; D ambiguous. The clonotype originates from a male donor with lung adenocarcinoma. The CD4 and CD8 labels of this study may be unreliable. CDR3 in amino acids: CASSVDSSSTDTQYF. The CDR3 bases are TGTGCCAGCAGCGTAGACAGTTCTAGCACAGATACGCAGTATTTT.